Below, 4 T cell receptor beta chains from the same sample are listed, as sequenced in a study of blood T cell repertoires in COVID-19 (dated by TCRdb to the early 2020s). Receptor libraries were prepared by the immunoSEQ multiplex PCR assay. In TCRdb, the immuneACCESS table is reduced to in-frame sequences with V and J assigned. These tables do not hold every clone; where another copy was compared, an unresolved V gene accounts for under half, and the others remain unexplained. The sample data list some 29,000 clones, and almost 85% of these were observed just once. In total, the top ten clones hold about 9.3% of the sample. Sequenced input: peripheral blood. These receptors came from a man of 80 years or more with active COVID-19.

The V and J genes are TRBV6-4 and TRBJ1-6; D gene ambiguous. CDR1 is MRHNA and CDR2 is SNTAGT in the germline V gene. V was cut by 8 bases and J by 8 bases, with 13 bases left in between. The CDR3 contains 13 residues. CDR3 sequence: CASRRIVDSPLHF. CDR3 DNA sequence: TGTGCCAGCCGGAGGATTGTGGATTCACCCCTCCACTTT.

This sequence joins TRBV4-1 and TRBJ1-6; TRBD1 matches 10 bases. The CDR3 totals 19 residues. V trimming: 0 bases; J trimming: 7 bases; junction bases outside the gene matches: 12. From germline, CDR1 is MGHRA and CDR2 YSYEKL. CDR3 sequence: CASSQDPAGDRGQNSPLHF. DNA for the CDR3: TGCGCCAGCAGCCAAGACCCGGCAGGTGACAGGGGGCAAAATTCACCCCTCCACTTT.

CDR3 protein: CASSRDNEQFF. The CDR3 bases are TGTGCCAGCAGTCGGGACAATGAGCAGTTCTTC. The chain couples TRBV6-2 or TRBV6-3 to TRBJ2-1; D is ambiguous. CDR1 and CDR2 (germline): MNHEY, SVGEGT. V lost 5 bases to trimming and J lost 5 bases, with 4 bases between them. The CDR3 runs 11 residues.

The V gene is TRBV2, the J gene TRBJ2-5, with a weak D call TRBD1 (5 bases). The CDR3 contains 12 residues. With 8 bases removed from V and 1 base from J, the gap between germline ends came to 8 bases. Germline V gene data show CDR1 as SNHLY and CDR2 as FYNNEI. The CDR3 DNA reads as TGTGCCAGCCGACAGTCCCAAGAGACCCAGTACTTC. Translation gives CASRQSQETQYF.